This T cell receptor (beta chain) was retrieved from a study of PD-L1 blockade in urothelial cancer. Overall study context: Enrolled patients had been treated previously with 0 to 3 chemotherapy regimens.

CDR3 size: 15 residues. Trimming cost V 3 bases and J 7 bases; bases outside gene matches: 8. CDR1 is SGHTA, CDR2 FQGNSA, per germline. Sequencing used immunoSEQ multiplex PCR; TCRdb keeps in-frame clones, though not all of them. This table holds fewer than 30,000 clones, roughly 84% found once. The time point denotes: peripheral blood 6 weeks after treatment start. Study-level points and caveats: Better survival was predicted when blood TCR clonality before treatment fell below the median.

For this clone: Its matching antigen is unknown.

The sample consisted of PBMCs, taken around atezolizumab (anti-PD-L1) treatment. This clonotype was obtained from a man aged 70 or older with urothelial cancer. The rearrangement uses TRBV7-2 and TRBJ2-1; the match to TRBD1 covers 8 bases. For the CDR3, the DNA is TGTGCCAGCAGCTTGGGGCAGGGGGCGCAAAATGAGCAGTTCTTC. Its translation is CASSLGQGAQNEQFF.